The 25 T cell receptor beta chains below were found in one sample sequenced in a study of T cell repertoires and HLA-DP antigens (dated by TCRdb to between 2018 and 2020). Receptor libraries were prepared by the immunoSEQ multiplex PCR assay. Held by TCRdb, this immuneACCESS table contains in-frame sequences only and omits some clones. Under half of the omission traces to an unresolved V gene where checked; the cause of the rest is unknown. The sample includes over 100,000 clones, with approximately 92% observed a single time. The ten largest clones represent 0.25% to 0.3% of the sample. Antigens for these TCRs are unknown. The sequencing sample was made of CD4+ T cells from PBMCs. These receptors all stem from a woman between 18 and 29 years old in good health and CMV-seronegative.

The chain links TRBV7-6 to TRBJ2-2; a possible D gene is TRBD1 (6 bases). CDR3 length: 16 residues. V dropped 1 base and J dropped 4 bases, with 13 bases sitting between them. Germline values: CDR1 SGHVS, CDR2 FNYEAQ. This CDR3 reads CASSLVGGGSTGELFF. As DNA, the CDR3 is TGTGCCAGCAGCTTAGTTGGTGGGGGCAGCACCGGGGAGCTGTTTTTT. The complete variable domain, with remaining parts taken from reference TRBV7-6 and TRBJ2-2, reads GAGVSQSPRYKVTKRGQDVALRCDPISGHVSLYWYRQALGQGPEFLTYFNYEAQQDKSGLPNDRFSAERPEGSISTLTIQRTEQRDSAMYRCASSLVGGGSTGELFFGEGSRLTVL.

The chain has TRBV10-3 and TRBJ2-1, with TRBD2 matching 10 bases. This CDR3 comprises 15 residues. Trimming took 4 bases from V and 2 from J; bases not matched to a gene: 2. The germline V gene has CDR1 ENHRY and CDR2 SYGVKD. The DNA for the CDR3 is TGTGCCATCAGTGCTGGACTAGCGGCCTACAATGAGCAGTTCTTC. Translating it yields CAISAGLAAYNEQFF.

The chain has TRBV7-9 and TRBJ1-6, with D possibly being TRBD1 (5 bases). CDR1 is SEHNR and CDR2 is FQNEAQ in the germline V gene (reference sequence). The CDR3 has 13 amino acids. Trimming removed 2 bases at V and 6 bases at J, with 5 bases between. The CDR3 DNA reads as TGTGCCAGCAGCTTACAGGGTAATTCACCCCTCCACTTT. As protein: CASSLQGNSPLHF.

This clone showed up just once. This rearrangement joins TRBV10-1 to TRBJ2-1; D remains unclear. The length of the CDR3 is 11 residues. Germline V gives CDR1 WNHNN, CDR2 SYGVQD (reference sequence). V dropped 2 bases and J dropped 6 bases, with 2 bases sitting between them. The CDR3 region is CASSEGNEQFF. The CDR3 coding sequence is TGCGCCAGCAGTGAGGGCAATGAGCAGTTCTTC.

V is TRBV18 and J is TRBJ2-2; D perhaps matches TRBD1 (8 bases). This CDR3 has 16 amino acids. Germline CDR1 reads KGHSH; CDR2 reads LQKENI. V lost 1 base and J lost 7, with 16 bases in between. The CDR3 DNA reads as TGTGCCAGCTCACCACGACTGGACAGGGAGGGCGGGGAGCTGTTTTTT. Translation: CASSPRLDREGGELFF.

This sequence joins TRBV4-1 and TRBJ2-1; maybe TRBD1 (6 bases). Germline V gene data show CDR1 as MGHRA and CDR2 as YSYEKL. The CDR3 is 19 residues long. Trimming pared 4 bases from V and 1 base from J, leaving 23 bases between. CDR3 coding DNA: TGCGCCAGCAGCCCCTCGGCAATGCTAGGCAGGGGTTCCTACAATGAGCAGTTCTTC. It translates to CASSPSAMLGRGSYNEQFF.

This chain links TRBV28 with TRBJ2-7; D tentatively fits TRBD1 or TRBD2 (5 bases each). This CDR3 has 15 amino acids. CDR1 and CDR2 (germline): MDHEN, SYDVKM. V was shortened by 5 bases and J by 3 bases, with 17 bases between the two germline ends. CDR3 sequence: CASSESRDGIYEQYF. The CDR3 nucleotides are TGTGCCAGCAGTGAAAGCCGGGACGGGATCTACGAGCAGTACTTC.

V and J are TRBV30 and TRBJ2-1; a weak D match, TRBD1 (6 bases). This CDR3 is built from 14 residues. Trimming left V 5 bases short and J 4 bases short, with 15 bases between. Germline values: CDR1 GTSNPN, CDR2 SVGIG (reference sequence). CDR3 sequence: CAWSYRAIYNEQFF. The DNA for the CDR3 is TGTGCCTGGTCATACAGGGCAATTTACAATGAGCAGTTCTTC.

This chain joins TRBV7-2 and TRBJ2-5; D is ambiguous. Deletions cut 5 bases from V and 2 bases from J, with 15 bases between. The CDR3 has 15 residues. The germline CDR1 and CDR2 sequences are SGHTA and FQGNSA. In nucleotides, the CDR3 is TGTGCCAGCAGCCCCGGGTCCGTGGGGCAAGAGACCCAGTACTTC. This codes for CASSPGSVGQETQYF.

The V call is TRBV29-1, the J call TRBJ2-5, with TRBD2 matching 9 bases. Losses at the gene ends were 0 bases for V and 5 bases for J; bases not matched to a gene: 10. There are 16 residues in the CDR3. In germline, CDR1 is SQVTM, CDR2 ANQGSEA. CDR3 sequence (DNA): TGCAGCGTTGAAGACCCTCGGGGACTAGCAGGGGAGACCCAGTACTTC. Encoded protein: CSVEDPRGLAGETQYF.

The chain employs TRBV10-3 and TRBJ2-2; 7 bases are shared with TRBD1. Trimming cost V 0 bases and J 4 bases; bases outside gene matches: 5. This CDR3 has 16 amino acids. Germline V CDR1 and CDR2: ENHRY, SYGVKD. In DNA, the CDR3 is TGTGCCATCAGTGAGTCGAACCCAGGGGGCACCGGGGAGCTGTTTTTT. Residues: CAISESNPGGTGELFF.

V and J are TRBV10-3 and TRBJ2-7, with TRBD2 matching 8 bases. From germline, CDR1 is ENHRY and CDR2 SYGVKD. The V segment lost 10 bases and the J segment 3 bases; nucleotides outside the gene matches: 11. This CDR3 has 14 amino acids. CDR3 nucleotides: TGTGCCACCCAGCGGGAGTCAAGGGTCTACGAGCAGTACTTC. Encoded protein: CATQRESRVYEQYF.

This chain links TRBV28 with TRBJ1-2, with D perhaps TRBD1 (6 bases). Trimming left V 5 bases short and J 8 bases short, with 15 bases between. This CDR3 has 13 amino acids. CDR1 and CDR2 from the germline V gene are MDHEN and SYDVKM. The CDR3 DNA is TGTGCCAGCAGTACTAGACAGGTCGGGGGCTACACCTTC. Amino acids: CASSTRQVGGYTF.

This rearrangement joins TRBV5-1 to TRBJ1-2, with D possibly being TRBD1 (6 bases). CDR1 is SGHRS, CDR2 YFSETQ, per germline. The CDR3 sequence is 15 residues long. Trimming shortened V by 0 bases and J by 7 bases, and 16 bases separated the two germline ends. The CDR3 is CASSLAKGEGGGYTF. For the CDR3, the DNA is TGCGCCAGCAGCTTGGCTAAGGGGGAAGGTGGTGGCTACACCTTC.

This clone was counted once. The chain carries TRBV6-5 and TRBJ2-7; maybe TRBD1 (6 bases). The germline V gene encodes CDR1 MNHEY and CDR2 SVGAGI. V was clipped by 1 base and J by 0 bases, with 10 bases between them. This CDR3 is built from 15 residues. This CDR3 is CASSYYQGSSYEQYF. The CDR3, as DNA: TGTGCCAGCAGTTACTATCAGGGGAGCTCCTACGAGCAGTACTTC.

This clone was recorded only once. The chain combines TRBV7-8 with TRBJ1-4; D is ambiguous. Trimming left V 5 bases short and J 2 bases short, with 12 bases between. This CDR3 spans 15 amino acids. Germline V CDR1 and CDR2: SGHVS, FQNEAQ. This chain's CDR3 is CASSARRLTNEKLFF. CDR3 coding DNA: TGTGCCAGCAGCGCCCGCAGGCTTACTAATGAAAAACTGTTTTTT.

The chain has TRBV7-9 and TRBJ1-3; D unclear. Germline V CDR1 and CDR2: SEHNR, FQNEAQ (reference sequence). This CDR3 is built from 13 residues. Trimming shortened V by 2 bases and J by 8 bases, and 10 bases separated the two germline ends. This chain's CDR3 is CASSLMKGDTIYF. The CDR3 DNA reads as TGTGCCAGCAGCTTAATGAAGGGCGACACCATATATTTT. Full variable domain (missing parts from reference TRBV7-9 and TRBJ1-3): DTGVSQNPRHKITKRGQNVTFRCDPISEHNRLYWYRQTLGQGPEFLTYFQNEAQLEKSRLLSDRFSAERPKGSFSTLEIQRTEQGDSAMYLCASSLMKGDTIYFGEGSWLTVV.

The V call is TRBV19, the J call TRBJ2-5; TRBD2 might be the D (6 bases). CDR3 length: 16 residues. Per the germline V gene, CDR1 is LNHDA and CDR2 is SQIVND (reference sequence). V gave up 4 bases and J gave up 4 bases, with 19 bases separating them. CDR3 DNA sequence: TGTGCCAGTAGTAGTAGCGGAGGGAAATGGGGAGAGACCCAGTACTTC. Translated: CASSSSGGKWGETQYF.

The gene calls are TRBV28 and TRBJ1-1, with D maybe TRBD1 (5 bases). V lost 1 base and J lost 10, with 22 bases in between. Germline V gives CDR1 MDHEN, CDR2 SYDVKM. This CDR3 has 16 residues. The CDR3 DNA follows: TGTGCCAGCAGTTTATCCACGACCGTGGGGGGACGGGGAGCTTTCTTT. It yields the protein CASSLSTTVGGRGAFF.

The V gene is TRBV30, the J gene TRBJ1-2, with D uncertain. CDR1 and CDR2 (germline): GTSNPN, SVGIG (reference sequence). The V gene lost 0 bases and the J gene lost 5 bases, with 7 bases spanning the gap. This CDR3 has 12 amino acids. CDR3 bases: TGTGCCTGGAGTGTATCGGGGTATGGCTACACCTTC. Its translation is CAWSVSGYGYTF.

The chain carries TRBV15 and TRBJ2-5; D ambiguous. Trimming removed 2 bases from V and 5 bases from J, with 9 bases in between. Germline loops: CDR1 LNHNV, CDR2 YYDKDF (reference sequence). The CDR3 runs to 13 residues. The CDR3 protein is CATSRHVTETQYF. DNA of the CDR3: TGTGCCACCAGCAGACACGTAACGGAGACCCAGTACTTC.

Written as DNA, the CDR3 is TGTGCCAGCAGCTTAGATCCCTCGGGGGAATTTGGCTACACCTTC. This sequence encodes CASSLDPSGEFGYTF. This chain joins TRBV7-8 and TRBJ1-2, with D tentatively TRBD1 (5 bases). This CDR3 has 15 amino acids. The germline V gene encodes CDR1 SGHVS and CDR2 FQNEAQ. Trimming removed 1 base at V and 7 bases at J, with 16 bases between.

This clone was recorded only once. Here the CDR3 DNA reads TGCGCCAGCAGCTTGGTGTCAGGTGACCCTGGCTACACCTTC. It is translated as CASSLVSGDPGYTF. The gene calls are TRBV5-1 and TRBJ1-2, with no clear D. Germline V gene lookup returns CDR1 SGHRS and CDR2 YFSETQ. Trimming cost V 0 bases and J 7 bases, with 13 bases left between them. The CDR3 length is 14 residues.

The chain uses TRBV6-5 and TRBJ2-7; D may be TRBD2 (6 bases). CDR3 length: 15 residues. Trimming pared 5 bases from V and 0 bases from J, leaving 14 bases between. Germline V gives CDR1 MNHEY, CDR2 SVGAGI. The CDR3 sequence is CASSSEAGSSYEQYF. In DNA form, the CDR3 reads TGTGCCAGCAGTAGCGAGGCGGGATCCTCCTACGAGCAGTACTTC.

The rearrangement uses TRBV4-1 and TRBJ1-5, with D unresolved. Per the germline V gene, CDR1 is MGHRA and CDR2 is YSYEKL. This CDR3 comprises 14 residues. Trimming stripped 1 base from V and 4 bases from J, with 8 bases between. The CDR3 sequence: CASSQVLRNQPQHF. The CDR3 nucleotides read TGCGCCAGCAGCCAAGTCCTACGGAATCAGCCCCAGCATTTT.